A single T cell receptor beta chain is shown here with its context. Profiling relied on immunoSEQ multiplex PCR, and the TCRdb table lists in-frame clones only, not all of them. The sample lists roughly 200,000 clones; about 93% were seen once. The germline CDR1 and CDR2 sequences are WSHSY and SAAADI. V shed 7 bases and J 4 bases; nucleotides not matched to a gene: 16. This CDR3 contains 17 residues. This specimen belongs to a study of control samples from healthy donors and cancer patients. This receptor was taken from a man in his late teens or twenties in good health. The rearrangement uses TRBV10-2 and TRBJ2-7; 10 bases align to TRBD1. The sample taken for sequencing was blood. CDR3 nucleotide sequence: TGCGCCAGCACGAGAGGGGGACAGGGGTCCCTTAGATACGAGCAGTACTTC. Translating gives CASTRGGQGSLRYEQYF.